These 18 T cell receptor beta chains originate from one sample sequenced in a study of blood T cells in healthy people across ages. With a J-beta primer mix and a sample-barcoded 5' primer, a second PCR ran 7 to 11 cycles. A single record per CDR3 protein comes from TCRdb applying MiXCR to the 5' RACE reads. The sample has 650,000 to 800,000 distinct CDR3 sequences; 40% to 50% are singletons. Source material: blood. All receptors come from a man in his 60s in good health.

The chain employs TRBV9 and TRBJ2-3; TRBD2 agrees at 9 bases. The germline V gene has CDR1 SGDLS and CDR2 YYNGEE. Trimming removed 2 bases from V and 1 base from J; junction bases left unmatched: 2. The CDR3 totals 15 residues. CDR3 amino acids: CASSVVAGGTDTQYF. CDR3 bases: TGTGCCAGCAGCGTCGTAGCGGGGGGCACAGATACGCAGTATTTT.

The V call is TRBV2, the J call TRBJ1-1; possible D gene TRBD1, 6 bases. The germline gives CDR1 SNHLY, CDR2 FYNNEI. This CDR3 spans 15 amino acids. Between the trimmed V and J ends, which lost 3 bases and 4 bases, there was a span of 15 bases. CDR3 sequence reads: CASSELTGRGTEAFF. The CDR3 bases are TGTGCCAGCAGTGAGCTCACAGGGAGAGGCACTGAAGCTTTCTTT.

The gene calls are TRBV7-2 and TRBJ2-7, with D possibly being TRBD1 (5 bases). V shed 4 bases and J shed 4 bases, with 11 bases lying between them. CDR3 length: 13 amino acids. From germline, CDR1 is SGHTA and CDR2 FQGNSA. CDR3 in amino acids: CASSSTVTYEQYF. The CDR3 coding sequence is TGTGCCAGCAGCTCGACAGTTACTTACGAGCAGTACTTC.

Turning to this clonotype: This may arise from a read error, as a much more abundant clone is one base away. CDR3 sequence reads: CSVGGTTAGTQFF. CDR3 DNA sequence: TGCAGCGTTGGTGGAACCACGGCTGGGACCCAGTTCTTC. This chain connects TRBV29-1 to TRBJ2-1, with D tentatively TRBD1 or TRBD2 (5 bases each). Germline V gives CDR1 SQVTM, CDR2 ANQGSEA. Trimming left V 4 bases short and J 13 bases short, with 20 bases between. This CDR3 has 13 amino acids.

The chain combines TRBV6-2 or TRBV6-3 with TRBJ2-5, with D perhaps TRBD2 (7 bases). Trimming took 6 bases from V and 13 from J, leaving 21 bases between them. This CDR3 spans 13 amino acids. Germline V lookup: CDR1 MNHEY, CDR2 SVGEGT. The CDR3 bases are TGTGCCAGCAGCTATCGAGAAGGGGGGGAACGGTACTTC. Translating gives CASSYREGGERYF.

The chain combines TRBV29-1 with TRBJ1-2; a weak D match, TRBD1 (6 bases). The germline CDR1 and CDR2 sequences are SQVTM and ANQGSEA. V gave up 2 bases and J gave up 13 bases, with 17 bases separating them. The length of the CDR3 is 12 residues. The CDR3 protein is CSVERGWEPPTF. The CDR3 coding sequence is TGCAGCGTTGAAAGGGGGTGGGAGCCCCCCACCTTC.

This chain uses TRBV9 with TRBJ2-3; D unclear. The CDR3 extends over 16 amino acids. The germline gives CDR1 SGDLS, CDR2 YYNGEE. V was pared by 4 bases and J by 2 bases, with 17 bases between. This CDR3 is CASSPRGRFTTDTQYF. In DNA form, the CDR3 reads TGTGCCAGCAGCCCCCGAGGTCGTTTCACCACAGATACGCAGTATTTT.

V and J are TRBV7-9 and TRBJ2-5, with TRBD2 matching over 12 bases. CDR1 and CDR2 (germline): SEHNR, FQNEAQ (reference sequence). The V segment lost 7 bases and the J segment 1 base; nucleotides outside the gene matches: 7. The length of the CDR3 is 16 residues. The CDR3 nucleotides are TGTGCCAGCACCGGAAGACTAGCGGGGGCCCAAGAGACCCAGTACTTC. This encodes CASTGRLAGAQETQYF. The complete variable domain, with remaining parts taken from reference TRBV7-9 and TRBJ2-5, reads DTGVSQNPRHKITKRGQNVTFRCDPISEHNRLYWYRQTLGQGPEFLTYFQNEAQLEKSRLLSDRFSAERPKGSFSTLEIQRTEQGDSAMYLCASTGRLAGAQETQYFGPGTRLLVL.

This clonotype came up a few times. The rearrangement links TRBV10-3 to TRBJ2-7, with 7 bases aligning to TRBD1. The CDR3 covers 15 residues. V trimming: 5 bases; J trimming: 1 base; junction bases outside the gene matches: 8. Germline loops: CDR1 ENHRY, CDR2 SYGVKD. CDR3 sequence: CAISKGTDTSYEQYF. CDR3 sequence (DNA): TGTGCCATCAGTAAGGGGACAGACACTTCCTACGAGCAGTACTTC.

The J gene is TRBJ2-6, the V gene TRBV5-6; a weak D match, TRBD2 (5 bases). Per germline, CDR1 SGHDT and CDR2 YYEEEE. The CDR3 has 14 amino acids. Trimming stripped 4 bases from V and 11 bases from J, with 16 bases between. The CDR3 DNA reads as TGTGCCAGCAGCGTGGCGGAGGCTCCAGACGTCCTGACTTTC. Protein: CASSVAEAPDVLTF.

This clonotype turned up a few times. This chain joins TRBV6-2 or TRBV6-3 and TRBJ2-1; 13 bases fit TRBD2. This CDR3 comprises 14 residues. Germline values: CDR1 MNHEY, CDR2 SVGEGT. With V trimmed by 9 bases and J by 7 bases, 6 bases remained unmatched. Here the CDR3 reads CASGGGLAGNEQFF. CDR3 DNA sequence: TGTGCCAGTGGGGGGGGACTAGCGGGGAATGAGCAGTTCTTC.

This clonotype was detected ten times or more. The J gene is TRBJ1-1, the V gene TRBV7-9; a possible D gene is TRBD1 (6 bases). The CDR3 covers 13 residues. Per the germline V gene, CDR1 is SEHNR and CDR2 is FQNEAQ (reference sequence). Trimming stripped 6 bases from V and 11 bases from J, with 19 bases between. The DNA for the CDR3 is TGTGCCAGCAGTCAAACAAGGTCAGGGGATGCTTTCTTT. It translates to CASSQTRSGDAFF.

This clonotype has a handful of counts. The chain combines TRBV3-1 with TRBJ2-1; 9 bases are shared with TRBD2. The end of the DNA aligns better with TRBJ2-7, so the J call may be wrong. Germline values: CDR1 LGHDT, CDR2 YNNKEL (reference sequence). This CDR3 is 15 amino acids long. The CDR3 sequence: CASSLTSGPYNEQYF. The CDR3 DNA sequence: TGTGCCAGCAGCCTTACTAGCGGGCCGTACAATGAGCAGTACTTC.

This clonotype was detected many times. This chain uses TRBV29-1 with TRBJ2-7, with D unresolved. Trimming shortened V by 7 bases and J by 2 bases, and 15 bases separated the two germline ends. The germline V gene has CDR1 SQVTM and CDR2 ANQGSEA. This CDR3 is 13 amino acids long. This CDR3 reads CSALDAKTYEQYF. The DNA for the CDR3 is TGCAGCGCCCTTGACGCGAAAACCTACGAGCAGTACTTC.

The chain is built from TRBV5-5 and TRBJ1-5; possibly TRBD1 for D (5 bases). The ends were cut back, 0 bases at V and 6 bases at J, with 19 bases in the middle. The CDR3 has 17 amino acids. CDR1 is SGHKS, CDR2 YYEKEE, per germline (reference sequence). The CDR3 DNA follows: TGTGCCAGCAGCTTGGATCCCTTCCAGGGCCCGACTCAGCCCCAGCATTTT. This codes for CASSLDPFQGPTQPQHF.

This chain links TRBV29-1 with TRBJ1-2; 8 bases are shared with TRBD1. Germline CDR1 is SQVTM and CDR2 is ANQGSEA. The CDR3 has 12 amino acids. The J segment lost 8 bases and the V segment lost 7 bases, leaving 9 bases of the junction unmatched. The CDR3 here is CSALQGAPGYTF. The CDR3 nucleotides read TGCAGCGCGTTGCAGGGGGCGCCGGGCTACACCTTC.

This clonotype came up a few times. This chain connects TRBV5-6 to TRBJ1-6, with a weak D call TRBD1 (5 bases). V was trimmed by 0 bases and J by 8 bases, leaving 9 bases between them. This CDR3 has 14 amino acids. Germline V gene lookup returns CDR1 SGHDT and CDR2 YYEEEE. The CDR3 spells CASSLATVDSPLHF. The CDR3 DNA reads TGTGCCAGCAGCTTGGCGACAGTTGATTCACCCCTCCACTTT.

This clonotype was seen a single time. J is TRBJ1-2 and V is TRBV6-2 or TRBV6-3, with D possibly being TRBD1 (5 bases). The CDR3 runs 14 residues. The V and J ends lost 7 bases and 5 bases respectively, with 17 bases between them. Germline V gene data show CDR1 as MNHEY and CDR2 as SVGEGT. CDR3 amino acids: CASNDYGAYYGYTF. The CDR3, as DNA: TGTGCCAGCAATGATTACGGGGCCTATTATGGCTACACCTTC.